This T cell receptor (beta chain) was recovered during a study of blood T cell repertoires in COVID-19. Methods used by the authors: Reference gene primer amplification in the assay estimated nucleated cell counts. The table came from immunoSEQ multiplex PCR; TCRdb's copy has only in-frame clones and leaves some out. The V and J calls and clone size come from that table; D and trimming were worked out from the DNA. In the table there are 150,000 to 200,000 clones, just over 85% of which are singletons. Germline-derived CDR1 and CDR2 are SEHNR and FQNEAQ (reference sequence). V was trimmed by 5 bases and J by 4 bases, leaving 20 bases between them. The CDR3 has 16 amino acids.

The genes are TRBV7-9 and TRBJ1-2; no definite D call. The source material was peripheral blood. The clonotype comes from a man aged 50-60 years with active or convalescent COVID-19. CDR3 loop: CASSPTQAGTSYGYTF. CDR3 DNA: TGTGCCAGCAGCCCAACTCAGGCGGGAACAAGCTATGGCTACACCTTC.